The subject of this entry is one T cell receptor beta chain. Its target is not known. These data come from a study of OX40 agonist ivuxolimab in advanced cancers. The CDR3 totals 13 residues. The germline V gene encodes CDR1 SGHVS and CDR2 FQNEAQ. V gave up 5 bases and J gave up 3 bases; unmatched junction bases: 4. Assay: immunoSEQ multiplex PCR; the TCRdb copy retains only in-frame clones and omits some. The profile covers tens of thousands of clones, with approximately 90% appearing a single time and 15% to 20% taken by the ten largest. Patients had blood sampled at baseline and again on cycle 4 day 1 and cycle 7 day 1. Whole-study findings and limits: Specificity for antigen went undetermined in the expanded peripheral T cells. Circulating CD4+ and CD8+ T cells showed clonal expansion by week 6 at 0.1 to 3.0 mg/kg.

The sequencing used CD4+ or CD8+ T cells sorted from blood, collected in a trial of the OX40 agonist ivuxolimab. This clonotype was obtained from an adult with an advanced solid tumor such as melanoma, head and neck, liver or kidney cancer. The rearrangement links TRBV7-8 to TRBJ2-7; 7 bases match TRBD1. This CDR3 is CASSKGQDYEQYF. CDR3 coding DNA: TGTGCCAGCAGCAAAGGACAGGACTACGAGCAGTACTTC.